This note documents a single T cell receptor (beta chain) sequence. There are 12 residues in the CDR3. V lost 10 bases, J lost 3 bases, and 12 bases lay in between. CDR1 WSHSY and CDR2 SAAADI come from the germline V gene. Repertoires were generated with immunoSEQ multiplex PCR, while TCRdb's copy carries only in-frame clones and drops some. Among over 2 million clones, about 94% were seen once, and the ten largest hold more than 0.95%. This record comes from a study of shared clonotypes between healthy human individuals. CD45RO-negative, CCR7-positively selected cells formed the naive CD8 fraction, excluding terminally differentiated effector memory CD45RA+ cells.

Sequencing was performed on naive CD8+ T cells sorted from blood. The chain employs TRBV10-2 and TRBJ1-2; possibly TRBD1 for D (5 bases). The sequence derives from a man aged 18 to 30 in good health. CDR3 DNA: TGCGCCACAACCGGGACGGACTATGGCTACACCTTC. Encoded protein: CATTGTDYGYTF.